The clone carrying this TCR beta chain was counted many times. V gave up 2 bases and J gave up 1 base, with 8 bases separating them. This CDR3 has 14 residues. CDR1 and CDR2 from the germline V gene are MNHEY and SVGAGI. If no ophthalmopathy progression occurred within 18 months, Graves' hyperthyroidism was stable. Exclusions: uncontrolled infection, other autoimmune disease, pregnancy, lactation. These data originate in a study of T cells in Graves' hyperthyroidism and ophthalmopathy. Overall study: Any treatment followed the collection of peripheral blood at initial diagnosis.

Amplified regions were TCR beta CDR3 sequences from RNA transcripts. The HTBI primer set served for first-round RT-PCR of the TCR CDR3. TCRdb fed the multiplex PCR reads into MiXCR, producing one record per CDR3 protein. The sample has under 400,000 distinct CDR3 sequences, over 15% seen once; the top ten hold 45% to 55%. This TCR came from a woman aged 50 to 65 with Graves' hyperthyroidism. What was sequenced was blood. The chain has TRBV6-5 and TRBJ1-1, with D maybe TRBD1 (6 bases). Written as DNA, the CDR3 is TGTGCCAGCAGTTACGGGACACCGAACACTGAAGCTTTCTTT. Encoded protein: CASSYGTPNTEAFF.